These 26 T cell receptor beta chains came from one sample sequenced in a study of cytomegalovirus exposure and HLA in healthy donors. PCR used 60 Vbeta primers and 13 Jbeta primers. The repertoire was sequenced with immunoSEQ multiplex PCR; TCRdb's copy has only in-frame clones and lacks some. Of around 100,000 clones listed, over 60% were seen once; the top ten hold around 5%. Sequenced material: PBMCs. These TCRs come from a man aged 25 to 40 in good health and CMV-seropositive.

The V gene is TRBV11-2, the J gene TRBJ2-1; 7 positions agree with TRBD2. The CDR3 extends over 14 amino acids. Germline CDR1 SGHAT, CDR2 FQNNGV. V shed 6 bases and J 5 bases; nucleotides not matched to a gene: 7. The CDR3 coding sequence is TGTGCCAGCAGACCCTGGGGGGGTAACAATGAGCAGTTCTTC. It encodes CASRPWGGNNEQFF.

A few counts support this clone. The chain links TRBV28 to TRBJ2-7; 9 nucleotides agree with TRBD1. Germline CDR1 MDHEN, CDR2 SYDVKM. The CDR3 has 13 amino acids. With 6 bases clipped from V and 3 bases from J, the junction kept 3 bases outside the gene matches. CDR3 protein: CASRAGQGYEQYF. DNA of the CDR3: TGTGCCAGCAGGGCGGGACAGGGCTACGAGCAGTACTTC.

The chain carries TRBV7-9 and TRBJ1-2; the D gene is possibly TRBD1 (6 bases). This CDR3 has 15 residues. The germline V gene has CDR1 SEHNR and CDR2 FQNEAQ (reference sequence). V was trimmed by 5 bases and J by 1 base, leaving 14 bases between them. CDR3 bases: TGTGCCAGCAGCCACGGTCCACAGGGTAACTATGGCTACACCTTC. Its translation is CASSHGPQGNYGYTF.

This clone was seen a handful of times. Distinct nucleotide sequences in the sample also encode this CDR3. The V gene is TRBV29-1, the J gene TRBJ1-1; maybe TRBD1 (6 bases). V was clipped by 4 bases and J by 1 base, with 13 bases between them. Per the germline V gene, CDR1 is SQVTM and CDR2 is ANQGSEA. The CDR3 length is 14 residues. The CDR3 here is CSVGRGGANTEAFF. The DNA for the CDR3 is TGCAGCGTTGGGAGAGGGGGGGCGAACACTGAAGCTTTCTTT.

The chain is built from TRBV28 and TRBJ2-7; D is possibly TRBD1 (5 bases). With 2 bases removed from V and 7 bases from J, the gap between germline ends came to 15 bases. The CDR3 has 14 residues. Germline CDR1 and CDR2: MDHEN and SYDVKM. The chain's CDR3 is CASSLRQIRAEQYF. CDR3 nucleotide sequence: TGTGCCAGCAGTTTAAGACAGATACGAGCTGAGCAGTACTTC.

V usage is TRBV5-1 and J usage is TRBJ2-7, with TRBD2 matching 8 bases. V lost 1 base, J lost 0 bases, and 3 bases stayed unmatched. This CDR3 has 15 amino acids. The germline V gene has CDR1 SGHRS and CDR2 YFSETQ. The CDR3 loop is CASSLSGGSSYEQYF. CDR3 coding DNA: TGCGCCAGCAGCTTGAGCGGGGGTAGCTCCTACGAGCAGTACTTC.

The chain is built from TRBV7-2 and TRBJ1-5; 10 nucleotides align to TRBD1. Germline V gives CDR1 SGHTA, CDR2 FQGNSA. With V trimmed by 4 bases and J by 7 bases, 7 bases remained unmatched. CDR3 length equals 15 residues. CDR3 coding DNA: TGTGCCAGCAGCTCGCGGACAGGGGGAGAACAGCCCCAGCATTTT. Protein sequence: CASSSRTGGEQPQHF.

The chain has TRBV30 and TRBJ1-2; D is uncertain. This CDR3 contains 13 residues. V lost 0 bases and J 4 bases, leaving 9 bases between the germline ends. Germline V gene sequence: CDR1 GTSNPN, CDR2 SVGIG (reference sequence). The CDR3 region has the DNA TGTGCCTGGAGTGTGGCAAAAAGCTATGGCTACACCTTC. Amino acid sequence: CAWSVAKSYGYTF.

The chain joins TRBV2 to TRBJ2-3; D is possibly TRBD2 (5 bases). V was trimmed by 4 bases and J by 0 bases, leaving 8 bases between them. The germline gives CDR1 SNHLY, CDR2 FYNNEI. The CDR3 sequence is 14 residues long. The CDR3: CASSADYSTDTQYF. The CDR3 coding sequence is TGTGCCAGCAGTGCTGACTATAGCACAGATACGCAGTATTTT.

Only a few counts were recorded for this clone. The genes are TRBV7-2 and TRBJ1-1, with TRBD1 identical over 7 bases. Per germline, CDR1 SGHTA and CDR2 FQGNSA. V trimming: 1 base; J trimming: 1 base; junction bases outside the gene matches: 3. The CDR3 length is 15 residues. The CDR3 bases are TGTGCCAGCAGCTTAGGTTCAGGGGGGAACACTGAAGCTTTCTTT. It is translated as CASSLGSGGNTEAFF.

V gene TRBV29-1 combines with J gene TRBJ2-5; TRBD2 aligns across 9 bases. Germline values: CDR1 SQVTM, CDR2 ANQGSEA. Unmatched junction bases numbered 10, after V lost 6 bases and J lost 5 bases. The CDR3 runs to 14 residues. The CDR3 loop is CSVRGGGRAETQYF. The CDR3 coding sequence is TGCAGCGTGCGGGGGGGAGGCCGGGCTGAGACCCAGTACTTC.

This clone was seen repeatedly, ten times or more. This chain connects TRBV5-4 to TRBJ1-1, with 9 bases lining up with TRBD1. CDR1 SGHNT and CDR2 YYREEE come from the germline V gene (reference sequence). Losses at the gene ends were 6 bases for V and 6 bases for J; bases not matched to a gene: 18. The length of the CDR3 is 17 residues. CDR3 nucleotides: TGTGCCAGCAACCTTGCCCTAGGGGGGACAGGGACAGCTGAAGCTTTCTTT. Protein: CASNLALGGTGTAEAFF.

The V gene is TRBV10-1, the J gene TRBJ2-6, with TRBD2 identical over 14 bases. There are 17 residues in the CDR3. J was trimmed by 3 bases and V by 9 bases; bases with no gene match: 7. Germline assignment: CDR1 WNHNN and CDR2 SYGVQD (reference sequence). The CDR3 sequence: CASPGLAGGGGANVLTF. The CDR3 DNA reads TGCGCCAGTCCCGGACTAGCGGGGGGTGGTGGGGCCAACGTCCTGACTTTC.

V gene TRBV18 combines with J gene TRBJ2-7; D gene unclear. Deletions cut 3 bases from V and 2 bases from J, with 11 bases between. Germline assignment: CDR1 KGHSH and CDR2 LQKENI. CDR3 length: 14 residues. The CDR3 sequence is CASSPRVPPYEQYF. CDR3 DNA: TGTGCCAGCTCACCTCGAGTCCCACCCTACGAGCAGTACTTC.

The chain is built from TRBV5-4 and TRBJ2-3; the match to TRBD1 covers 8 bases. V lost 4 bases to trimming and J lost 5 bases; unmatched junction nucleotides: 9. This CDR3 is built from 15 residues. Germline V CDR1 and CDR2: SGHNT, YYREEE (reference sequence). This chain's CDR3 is CASSPPGGRGDTQYF. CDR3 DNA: TGTGCCAGCAGCCCGCCAGGGGGCCGCGGAGATACGCAGTATTTT.

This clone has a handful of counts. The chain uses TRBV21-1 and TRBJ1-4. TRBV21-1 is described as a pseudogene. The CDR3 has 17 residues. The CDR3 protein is CASSKRRAGLENEKLFF. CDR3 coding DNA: TGTGCCAGCAGCAAAAGAAGGGCGGGACTCGAAAACGAAAAACTGTTTTTT.

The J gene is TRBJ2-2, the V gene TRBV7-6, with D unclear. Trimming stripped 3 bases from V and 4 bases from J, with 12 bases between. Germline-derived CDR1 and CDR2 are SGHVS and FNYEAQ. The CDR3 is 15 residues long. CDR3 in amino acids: CASSFRSFGTGELFF. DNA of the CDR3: TGTGCCAGCAGCTTTAGATCATTTGGCACCGGGGAGCTGTTTTTT.

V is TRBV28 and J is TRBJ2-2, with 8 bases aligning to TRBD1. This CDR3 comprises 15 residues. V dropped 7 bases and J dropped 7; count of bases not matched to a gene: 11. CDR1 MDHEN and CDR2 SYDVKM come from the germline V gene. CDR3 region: CASTTSGGYGGELFF. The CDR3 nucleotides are TGTGCCAGCACGACTTCAGGGGGCTACGGCGGGGAGCTGTTTTTT.

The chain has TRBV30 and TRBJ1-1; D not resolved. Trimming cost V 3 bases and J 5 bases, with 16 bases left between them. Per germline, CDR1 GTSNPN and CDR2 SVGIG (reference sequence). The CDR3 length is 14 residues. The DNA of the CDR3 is TGTGCCTGGAGGGGATGGGGAGGAGATACTGAAGCTTTCTTT. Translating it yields CAWRGWGGDTEAFF.

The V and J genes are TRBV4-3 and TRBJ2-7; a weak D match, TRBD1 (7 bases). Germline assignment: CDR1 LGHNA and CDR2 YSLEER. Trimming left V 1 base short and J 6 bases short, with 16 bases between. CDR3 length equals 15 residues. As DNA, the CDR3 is TGCGCCAGCAGCCAAGCTCCGACAGGGCGGGGCGAGCAGTACTTC. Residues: CASSQAPTGRGEQYF.

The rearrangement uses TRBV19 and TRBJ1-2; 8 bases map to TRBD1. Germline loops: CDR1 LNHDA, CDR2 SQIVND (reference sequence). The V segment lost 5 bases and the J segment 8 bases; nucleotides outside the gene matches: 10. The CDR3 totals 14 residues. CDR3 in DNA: TGTGCCAGTAGTCCCACCCGACAGGGGAGCGGCTACACCTTC. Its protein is CASSPTRQGSGYTF.

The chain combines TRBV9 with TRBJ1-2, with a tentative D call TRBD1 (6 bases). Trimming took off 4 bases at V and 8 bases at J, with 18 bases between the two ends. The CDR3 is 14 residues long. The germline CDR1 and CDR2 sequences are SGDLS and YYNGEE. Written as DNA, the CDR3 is TGTGCCAGCAGCTCCAGCCCAGGGGATTGGGGCTACACCTTC. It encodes CASSSSPGDWGYTF.

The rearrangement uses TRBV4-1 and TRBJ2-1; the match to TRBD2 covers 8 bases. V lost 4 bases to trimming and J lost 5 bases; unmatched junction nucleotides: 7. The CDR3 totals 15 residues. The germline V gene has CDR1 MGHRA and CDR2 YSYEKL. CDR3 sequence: CASSPTGTSDNEQFF. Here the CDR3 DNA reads TGCGCCAGCAGCCCTACCGGGACTAGTGACAATGAGCAGTTCTTC.

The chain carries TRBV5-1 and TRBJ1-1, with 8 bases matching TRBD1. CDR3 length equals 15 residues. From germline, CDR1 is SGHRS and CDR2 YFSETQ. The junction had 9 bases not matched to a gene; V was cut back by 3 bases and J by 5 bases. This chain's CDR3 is CASSWRTGQATEAFF. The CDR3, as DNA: TGCGCCAGCAGCTGGCGGACGGGACAGGCGACTGAAGCTTTCTTT.

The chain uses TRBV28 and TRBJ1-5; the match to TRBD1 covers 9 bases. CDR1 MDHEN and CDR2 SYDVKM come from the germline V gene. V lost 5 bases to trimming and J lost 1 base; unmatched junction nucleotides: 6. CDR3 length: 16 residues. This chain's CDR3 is CASSPYRGLSNQPQHF. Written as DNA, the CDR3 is TGTGCCAGCAGTCCTTACAGGGGGCTAAGCAATCAGCCCCAGCATTTT.

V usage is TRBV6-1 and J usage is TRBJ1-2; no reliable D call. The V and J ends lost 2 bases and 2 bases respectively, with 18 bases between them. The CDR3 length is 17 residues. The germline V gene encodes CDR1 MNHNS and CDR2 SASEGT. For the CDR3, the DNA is TGTGCCAGCAGTGAACACGGTTGGCAGGTCTTCAACTATGGCTACACCTTC. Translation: CASSEHGWQVFNYGYTF.